Below are 12 T cell receptor beta chains sequenced from a single sample in a study of CD8 T cells in ankylosing spondylitis. Findings and limits, study-wide: Seemingly distinctive of ankylosing spondylitis blood was a TCR beta motif formed by eight highly homologous variants.

TCRdb processed the 5' RACE reads anew with MiXCR; each CDR3 protein has one entry. The sample lists about 700,000 distinct CDR3 sequences, 15% to 20% occurring once. No antigen has been assigned to these receptors. Sequencing was performed on blood, either unsorted or a sorted T cell fraction (not recorded which). The source of these receptors is a male donor with ankylosing spondylitis.

This clonotype appeared a few times. The genes are TRBV7-6 and TRBJ2-7; D is unclear. This CDR3 region has 12 residues. Germline-derived CDR1 and CDR2 are SGHVS and FNYEAQ. V was clipped by 0 bases and J by 5 bases, with 5 bases between them. The CDR3 DNA reads TGTGCCAGCAGCTTAGCGGACCACGAGCAGTACTTC. This gives the protein CASSLADHEQYF.

This clonotype was picked up a small number of times. The chain has TRBV7-9 and TRBJ2-3, with D perhaps matching TRBD1 (6 bases). CDR1 is SEHNR, CDR2 FQNEAQ, per germline (reference sequence). The V end was cut by 4 bases, the J end by 1 base, with 15 bases between. The CDR3 length is 16 residues. The CDR3 protein is CASSSDQQGGTDTQYF. The CDR3 nucleotides are TGTGCCAGCAGCTCGGATCAACAGGGTGGCACAGATACGCAGTATTTT. Together with reference TRBV7-9 and TRBJ2-3, the CDR3 gives the full variable domain: DTGVSQNPRHKITKRGQNVTFRCDPISEHNRLYWYRQTLGQGPEFLTYFQNEAQLEKSRLLSDRFSAERPKGSFSTLEIQRTEQGDSAMYLCASSSDQQGGTDTQYFGPGTRLTVL.

This clonotype was observed a few times. The chain employs TRBV7-6 and TRBJ2-3; 7 bases agree with TRBD1. Germline V gene data show CDR1 as SGHVS and CDR2 as FNYEAQ. The CDR3 runs to 14 residues. V dropped 8 bases and J dropped 2; count of bases not matched to a gene: 7. The CDR3 DNA is TGTGCCAGCGGCCGGACAGGACCCACAGATACGCAGTATTTT. It is translated as CASGRTGPTDTQYF.

J is TRBJ2-7 and V is TRBV4-3; 12 positions match TRBD1. This CDR3 has 16 amino acids. The germline V gene has CDR1 LGHNA and CDR2 YSLEER. J was trimmed by 5 bases and V by 3 bases; bases with no gene match: 8. The CDR3: CASSHAPGTGGHEQYF. The CDR3 region has the DNA TGCGCCAGCAGCCATGCACCCGGGACAGGGGGCCACGAGCAGTACTTC.

The genes are TRBV27 and TRBJ2-7, with D possibly TRBD2 on 6 matching bases. Germline lookup yields CDR1 MNHEY and CDR2 SMNVEV (reference sequence). CDR3 length equals 15 residues. V dropped 2 bases and J dropped 0 bases, with 11 bases sitting between them. CDR3 residues: CASSLRGNPSYEQYF. The CDR3 nucleotides are TGTGCCAGCAGTTTACGGGGGAATCCCTCCTACGAGCAGTACTTC.

There are a few counts of this clonotype. V gene TRBV24-1 combines with J gene TRBJ2-1, with 9 positions matching TRBD1. V was pared by 2 bases and J by 8 bases, with 9 bases of the junction left unmatched. CDR1 KGHDR and CDR2 SFDVKD come from the germline V gene. The CDR3 length is 16 residues. CDR3 bases: TGTGCCACCAGTGATTCCCCGGGACAGGGAAGCGATGAGCAGTTCTTC. This encodes CATSDSPGQGSDEQFF.

This rearrangement joins TRBV12-3 or TRBV12-4 to TRBJ2-4; 9 bases fit TRBD1. The CDR3 has 18 residues. The junction had 9 bases not matched to a gene; V was cut back by 3 bases and J by 0 bases. The CDR3 here is CASSFSGQGPLAKNIQYF. CDR3 DNA sequence: TGTGCCAGCAGTTTTTCGGGACAGGGCCCCTTAGCCAAAAACATTCAGTACTTC.

This sequence joins TRBV6-5 and TRBJ2-1, with D possibly being TRBD2 (5 bases). The germline V gene encodes CDR1 MNHEY and CDR2 SVGAGI. CDR3 length: 16 amino acids. The V end was cut by 2 bases, the J end by 5 bases, with 16 bases between. The CDR3 nucleotides read TGTGCCAGCAGTTACCTCGGTGGAGGTGCGGACAATGAGCAGTTCTTC. Encoded protein: CASSYLGGGADNEQFF.

V gene TRBV7-2 combines with J gene TRBJ1-3; TRBD1 matches 10 bases. Germline V gives CDR1 SGHTA, CDR2 FQGNSA. The ends lost 5 bases at V and 7 bases at J; junction bases unmatched: 8. The CDR3 covers 15 residues. The CDR3 reads CASSGRTGGLNTIYF. In DNA form, the CDR3 reads TGTGCCAGCAGCGGACGGACAGGGGGTCTGAACACCATATATTTT.

The chain combines TRBV6-1 with TRBJ1-6; no reliable D call. This CDR3 contains 15 residues. V was shortened by 2 bases and J by 4 bases, with 9 bases between the two germline ends. Germline V CDR1 and CDR2: MNHNS, SASEGT. The CDR3 here is CASSESGGYNSPLHF. The CDR3 coding sequence is TGTGCCAGCAGTGAATCTGGAGGGTATAATTCACCCCTCCACTTT.

The table lists this clonotype with a few counts. The chain carries TRBV6-5 and TRBJ1-5; D not resolved. CDR1 MNHEY and CDR2 SVGAGI come from the germline V gene. The ends were cut back, 2 bases at V and 4 bases at J, with 6 bases in the middle. This CDR3 is built from 13 residues. The DNA of the CDR3 is TGTGCCAGCAGTTACACCGGGAATCAGCCCCAGCATTTT. This sequence encodes CASSYTGNQPQHF.

At least ten counts were recorded for this clonotype. The genes are TRBV5-1 and TRBJ2-3; 7 bases match TRBD2. V gave up 4 bases and J gave up 0 bases; unmatched junction bases: 8. This CDR3 is built from 16 residues. Germline CDR1 and CDR2: SGHRS and YFSETQ. CDR3 bases: TGCGCCAGCAGCCTGGACCTAGCGGCGAGCACAGATACGCAGTATTTT. Translating it yields CASSLDLAASTDTQYF.